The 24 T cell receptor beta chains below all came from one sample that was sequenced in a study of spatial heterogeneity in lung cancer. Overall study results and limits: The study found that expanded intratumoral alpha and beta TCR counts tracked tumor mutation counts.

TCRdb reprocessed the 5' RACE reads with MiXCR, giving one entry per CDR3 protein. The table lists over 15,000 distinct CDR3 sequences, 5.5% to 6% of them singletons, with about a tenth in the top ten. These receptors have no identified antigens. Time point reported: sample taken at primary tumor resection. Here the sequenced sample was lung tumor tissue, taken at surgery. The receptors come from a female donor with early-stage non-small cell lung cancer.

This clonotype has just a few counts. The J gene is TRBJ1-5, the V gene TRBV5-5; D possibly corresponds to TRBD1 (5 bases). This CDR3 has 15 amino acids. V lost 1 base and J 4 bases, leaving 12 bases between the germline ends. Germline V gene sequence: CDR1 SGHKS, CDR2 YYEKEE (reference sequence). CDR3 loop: CASSLLGGKNQPQHF. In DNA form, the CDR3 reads TGTGCCAGCAGCTTGCTCGGGGGTAAAAATCAGCCCCAGCATTTT.

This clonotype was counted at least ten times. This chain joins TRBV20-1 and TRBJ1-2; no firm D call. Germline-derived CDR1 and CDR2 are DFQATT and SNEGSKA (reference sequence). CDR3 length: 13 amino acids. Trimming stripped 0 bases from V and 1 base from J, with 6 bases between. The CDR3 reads CSARDQRNYGYTF. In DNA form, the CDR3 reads TGCAGTGCTAGAGATCAGCGTAACTATGGCTACACCTTC.

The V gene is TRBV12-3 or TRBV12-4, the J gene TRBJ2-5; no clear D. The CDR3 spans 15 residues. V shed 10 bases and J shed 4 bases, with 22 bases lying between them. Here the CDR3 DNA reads TGTGCCACGTCCATGCGTGGGATTTCGGGAGAGACCCAGTACTTC. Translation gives CATSMRGISGETQYF.

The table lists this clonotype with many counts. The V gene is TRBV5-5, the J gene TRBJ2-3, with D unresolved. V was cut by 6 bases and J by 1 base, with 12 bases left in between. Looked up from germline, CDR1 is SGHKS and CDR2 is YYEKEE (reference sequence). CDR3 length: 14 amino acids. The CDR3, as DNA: TGTGCCAGCACCGTGGAGTCCCGCACAGATACGCAGTATTTT. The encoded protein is CASTVESRTDTQYF.

The CDR3 region has the DNA TGCAGTGCTAGTCCTTACCTTAGGGGGGACAATGAGCAGTTCTTC. Amino acid sequence: CSASPYLRGDNEQFF. The rearrangement uses TRBV20-1 and TRBJ2-1, with D perhaps matching TRBD1 or TRBD2 (6 bases each). V was cut by 3 bases and J by 5 bases, with 17 bases left in between. CDR3 size: 15 residues. Germline-derived CDR1 and CDR2 are DFQATT and SNEGSKA (reference sequence).

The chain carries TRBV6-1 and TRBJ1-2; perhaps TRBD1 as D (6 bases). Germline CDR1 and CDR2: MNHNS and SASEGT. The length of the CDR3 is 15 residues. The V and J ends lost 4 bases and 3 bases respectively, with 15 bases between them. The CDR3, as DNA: TGTGCCAGCAGTGTTTTGCAGGGGCGCGACTATGGCTACACCTTC. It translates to CASSVLQGRDYGYTF.

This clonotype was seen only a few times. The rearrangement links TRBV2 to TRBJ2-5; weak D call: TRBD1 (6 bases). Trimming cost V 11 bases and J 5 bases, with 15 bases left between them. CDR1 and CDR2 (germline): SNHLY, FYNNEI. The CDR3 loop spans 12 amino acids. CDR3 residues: CAPTGPGETQYF. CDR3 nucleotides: TGTGCCCCGACAGGCCCCGGGGAGACCCAGTACTTC.

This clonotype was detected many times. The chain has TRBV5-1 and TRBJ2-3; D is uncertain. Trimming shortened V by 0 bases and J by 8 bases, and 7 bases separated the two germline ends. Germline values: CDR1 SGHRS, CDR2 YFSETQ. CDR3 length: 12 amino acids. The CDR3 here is CASSLEAGTQYF. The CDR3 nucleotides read TGCGCCAGCAGCTTGGAGGCCGGTACGCAGTATTTT.

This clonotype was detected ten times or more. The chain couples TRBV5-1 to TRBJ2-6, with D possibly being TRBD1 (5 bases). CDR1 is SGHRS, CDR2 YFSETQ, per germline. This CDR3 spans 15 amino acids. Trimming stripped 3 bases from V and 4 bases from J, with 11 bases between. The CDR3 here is CASSSDKAGANVLTF. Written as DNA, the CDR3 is TGCGCCAGCAGCTCGGACAAGGCAGGGGCCAACGTCCTGACTTTC.

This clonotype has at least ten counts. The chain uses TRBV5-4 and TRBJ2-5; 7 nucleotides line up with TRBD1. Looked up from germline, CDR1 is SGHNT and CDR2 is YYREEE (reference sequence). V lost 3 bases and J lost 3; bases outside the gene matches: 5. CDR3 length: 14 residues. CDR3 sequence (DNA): TGTGCCAGCAGCTCGGGACAGATGGAAGAGACCCAGTACTTC. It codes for CASSSGQMEETQYF.

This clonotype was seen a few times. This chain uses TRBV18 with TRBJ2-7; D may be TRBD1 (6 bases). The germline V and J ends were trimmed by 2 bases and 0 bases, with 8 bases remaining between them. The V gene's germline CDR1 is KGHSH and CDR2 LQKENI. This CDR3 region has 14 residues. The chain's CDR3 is CASSPRTDSYEQYF. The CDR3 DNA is TGTGCCAGCTCACCAAGGACAGACTCCTACGAGCAGTACTTC.

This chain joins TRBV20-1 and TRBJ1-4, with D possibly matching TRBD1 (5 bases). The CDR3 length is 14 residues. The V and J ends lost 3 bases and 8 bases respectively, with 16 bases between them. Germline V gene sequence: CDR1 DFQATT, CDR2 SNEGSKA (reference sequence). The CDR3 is CSASQSGKGEKLFF. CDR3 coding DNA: TGCAGTGCTAGTCAGTCAGGGAAGGGGGAAAAACTGTTTTTT.

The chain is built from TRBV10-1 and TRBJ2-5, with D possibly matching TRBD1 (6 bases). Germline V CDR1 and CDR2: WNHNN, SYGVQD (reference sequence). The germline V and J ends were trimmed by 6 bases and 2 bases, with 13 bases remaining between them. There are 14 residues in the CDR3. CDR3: CASRLGTFQETQYF. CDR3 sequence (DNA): TGCGCCAGCAGGCTAGGGACATTTCAAGAGACCCAGTACTTC.

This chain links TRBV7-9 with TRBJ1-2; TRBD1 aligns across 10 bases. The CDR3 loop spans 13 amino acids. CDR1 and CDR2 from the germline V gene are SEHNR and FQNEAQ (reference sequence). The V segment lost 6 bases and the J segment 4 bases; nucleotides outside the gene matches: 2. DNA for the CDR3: TGTGCCAGCAGTCGACAGGGGGCCTATGGCTACACCTTC. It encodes CASSRQGAYGYTF.

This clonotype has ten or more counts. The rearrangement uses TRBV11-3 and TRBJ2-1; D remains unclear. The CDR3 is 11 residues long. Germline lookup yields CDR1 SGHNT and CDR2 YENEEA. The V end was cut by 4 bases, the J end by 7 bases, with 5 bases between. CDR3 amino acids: CASSSPNEQFF. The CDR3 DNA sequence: TGTGCCAGCAGCTCCCCGAATGAGCAGTTCTTC.

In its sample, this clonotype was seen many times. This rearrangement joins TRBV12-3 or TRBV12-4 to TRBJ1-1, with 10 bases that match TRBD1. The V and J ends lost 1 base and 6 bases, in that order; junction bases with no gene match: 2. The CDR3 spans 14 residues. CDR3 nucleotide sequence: TGTGCCAGCAGTTTAGGACAGGGGGCGTCTGAAGCTTTCTTT. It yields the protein CASSLGQGASEAFF.

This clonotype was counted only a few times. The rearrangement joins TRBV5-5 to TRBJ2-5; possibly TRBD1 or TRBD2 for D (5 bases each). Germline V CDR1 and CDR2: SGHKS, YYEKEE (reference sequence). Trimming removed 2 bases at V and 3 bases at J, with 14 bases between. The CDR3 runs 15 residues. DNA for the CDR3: TGTGCCAGCAGCTTAAATACCGGGACGAAAGAGACCCAGTACTTC. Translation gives CASSLNTGTKETQYF.

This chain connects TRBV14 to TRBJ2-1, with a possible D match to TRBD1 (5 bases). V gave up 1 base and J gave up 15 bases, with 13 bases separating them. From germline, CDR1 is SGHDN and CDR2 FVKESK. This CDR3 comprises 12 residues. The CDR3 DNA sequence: TGTGCCAGCAGCCAAGTCCCACAGGCCGTGTTCTTC. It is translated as CASSQVPQAVFF.

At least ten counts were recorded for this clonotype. The CDR3 coding sequence is TGTGCCATTTCCGGGACAGGGGGCTGGAGCTCCTACGAGCAGTACTTC. Its translation: CAISGTGGWSSYEQYF. The V gene is TRBV28, the J gene TRBJ2-7; TRBD1 matches at 12 bases. The junction had 10 bases not matched to a gene; V was cut back by 10 bases and J by 0 bases. In germline, CDR1 is MDHEN, CDR2 SYDVKM. The CDR3 has 16 residues.

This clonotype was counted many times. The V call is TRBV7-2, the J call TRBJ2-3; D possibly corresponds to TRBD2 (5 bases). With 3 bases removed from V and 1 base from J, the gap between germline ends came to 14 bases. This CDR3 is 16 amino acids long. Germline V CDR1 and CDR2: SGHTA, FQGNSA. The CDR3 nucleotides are TGTGCCAGCAGCTTCGGAGGCCTAGCCCGCACAGATACGCAGTATTTT. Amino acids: CASSFGGLARTDTQYF.

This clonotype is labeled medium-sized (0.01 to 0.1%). CDR3 bases: TGTGCCAGCACACAAAGTGGAGATACGCAGTATTTT. Residues: CASTQSGDTQYF. V gene TRBV18 combines with J gene TRBJ2-3; D not resolved. The CDR3 sequence is 12 residues long. V was cut by 8 bases and J by 5 bases, with 11 bases left in between. Germline-derived CDR1 and CDR2 are KGHSH and LQKENI.

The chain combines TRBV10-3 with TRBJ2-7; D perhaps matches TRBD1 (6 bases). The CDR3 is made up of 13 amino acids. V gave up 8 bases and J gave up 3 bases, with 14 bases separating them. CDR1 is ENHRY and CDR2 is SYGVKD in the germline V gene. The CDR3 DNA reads TGTGCCATCTGGACCGAGGGGGACTACGAGCAGTACTTC. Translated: CAIWTEGDYEQYF.

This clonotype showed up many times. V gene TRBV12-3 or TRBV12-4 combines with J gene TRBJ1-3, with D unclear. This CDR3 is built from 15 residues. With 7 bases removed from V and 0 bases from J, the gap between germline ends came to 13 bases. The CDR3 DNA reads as TGTGCCAGCACCCTCCCCGGTACCTCTGGAAACACCATATATTTT. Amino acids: CASTLPGTSGNTIYF.

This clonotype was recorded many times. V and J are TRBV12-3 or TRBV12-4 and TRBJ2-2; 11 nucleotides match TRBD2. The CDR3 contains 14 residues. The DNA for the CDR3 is TGTGCGACTAGCGGGGCTTCGGGGACCGGGGAGCTGTTTTTT. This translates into CATSGASGTGELFF.